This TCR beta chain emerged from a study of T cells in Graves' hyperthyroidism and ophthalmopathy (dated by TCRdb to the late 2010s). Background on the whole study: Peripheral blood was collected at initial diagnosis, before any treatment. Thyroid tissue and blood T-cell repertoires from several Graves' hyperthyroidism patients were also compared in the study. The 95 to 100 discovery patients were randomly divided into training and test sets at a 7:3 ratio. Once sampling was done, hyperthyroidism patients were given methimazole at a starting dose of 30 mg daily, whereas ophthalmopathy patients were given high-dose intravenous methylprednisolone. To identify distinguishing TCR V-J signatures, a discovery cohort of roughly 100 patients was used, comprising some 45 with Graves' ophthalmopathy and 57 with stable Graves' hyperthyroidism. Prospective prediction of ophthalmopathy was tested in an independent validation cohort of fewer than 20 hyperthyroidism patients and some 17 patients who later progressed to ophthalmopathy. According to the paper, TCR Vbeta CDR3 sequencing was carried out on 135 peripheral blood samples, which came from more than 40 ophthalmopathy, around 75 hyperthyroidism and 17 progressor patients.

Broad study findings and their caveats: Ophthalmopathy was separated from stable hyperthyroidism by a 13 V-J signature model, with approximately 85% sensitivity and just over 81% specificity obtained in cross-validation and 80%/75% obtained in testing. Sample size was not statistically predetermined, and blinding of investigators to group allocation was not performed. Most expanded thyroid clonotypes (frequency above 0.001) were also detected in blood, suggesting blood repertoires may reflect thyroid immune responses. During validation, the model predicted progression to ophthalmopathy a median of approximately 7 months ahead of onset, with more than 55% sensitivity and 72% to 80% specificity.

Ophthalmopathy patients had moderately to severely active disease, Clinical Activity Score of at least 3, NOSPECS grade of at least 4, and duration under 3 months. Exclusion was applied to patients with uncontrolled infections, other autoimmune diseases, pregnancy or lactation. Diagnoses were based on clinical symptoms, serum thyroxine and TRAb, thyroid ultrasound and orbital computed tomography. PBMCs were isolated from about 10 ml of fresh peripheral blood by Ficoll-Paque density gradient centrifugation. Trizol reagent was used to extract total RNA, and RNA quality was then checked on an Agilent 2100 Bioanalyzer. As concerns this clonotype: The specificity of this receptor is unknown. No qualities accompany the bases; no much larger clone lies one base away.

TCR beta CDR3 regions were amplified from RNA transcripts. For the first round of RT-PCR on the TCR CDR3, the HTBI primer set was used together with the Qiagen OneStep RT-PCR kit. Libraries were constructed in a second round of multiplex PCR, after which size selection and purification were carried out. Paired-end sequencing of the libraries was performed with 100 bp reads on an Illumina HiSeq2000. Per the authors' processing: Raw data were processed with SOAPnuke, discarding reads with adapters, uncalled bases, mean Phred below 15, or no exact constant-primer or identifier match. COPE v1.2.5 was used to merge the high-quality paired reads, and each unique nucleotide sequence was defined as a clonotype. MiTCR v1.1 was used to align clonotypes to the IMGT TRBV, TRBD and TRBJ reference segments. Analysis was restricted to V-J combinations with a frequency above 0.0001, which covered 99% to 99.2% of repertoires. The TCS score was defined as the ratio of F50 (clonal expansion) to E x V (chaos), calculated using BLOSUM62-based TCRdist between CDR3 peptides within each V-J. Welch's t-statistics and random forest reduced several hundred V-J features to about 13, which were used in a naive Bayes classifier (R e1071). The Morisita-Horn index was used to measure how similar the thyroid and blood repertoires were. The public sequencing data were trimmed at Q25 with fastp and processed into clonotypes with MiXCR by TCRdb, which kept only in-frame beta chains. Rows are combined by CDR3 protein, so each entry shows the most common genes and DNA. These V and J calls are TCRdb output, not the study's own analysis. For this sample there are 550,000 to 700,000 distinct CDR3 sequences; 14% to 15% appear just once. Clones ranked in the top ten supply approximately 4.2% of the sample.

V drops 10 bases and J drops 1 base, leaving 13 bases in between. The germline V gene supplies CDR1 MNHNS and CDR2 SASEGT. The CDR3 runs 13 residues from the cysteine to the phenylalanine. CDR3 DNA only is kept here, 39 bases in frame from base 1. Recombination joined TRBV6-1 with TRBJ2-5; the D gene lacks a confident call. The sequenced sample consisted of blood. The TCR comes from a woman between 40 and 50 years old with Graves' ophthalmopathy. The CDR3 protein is CAIARTRQETQYF. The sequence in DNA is TGTGCCATCGCACGGACCCGCCAAGAGACCCAGTACTTC.